The sequence of this T cell receptor beta chain was determined in a study of blood T cell repertoires in COVID-19. Study at large: Both acute and convalescent COVID-19 samples were obtained from the United States, Italy and Spain. The analysed material was cDNA or gDNA that came from T cells, B-cell-depleted T cells, or PBMCs.

In the original analysis: Reference gene primer amplification yielded estimated nucleated cell counts. The protocol was immunoSEQ multiplex PCR, while the TCRdb copy is restricted to in-frame clones and leaves out a portion. V, J and clone size derive from that table, while D and trimming were established from the DNA sequence. Here the sample spans a few hundred thousand clones, roughly 88% being singletons. Germline lookup yields CDR1 MGHDK and CDR2 SYGVNS. Trimming cost V 4 bases and J 6 bases; bases outside gene matches: 9. The CDR3 consists of 14 residues. Sample: peripheral blood. The source of this sequence is an elderly man with acute or convalescent COVID-19. V usage is TRBV25-1 and J usage is TRBJ2-7, with 7 bases lining up with TRBD1. The CDR3 region has the DNA TGTGCCAGCAGTGTACGGACAGGCCCCTTCGAGCAGTACTTC. Translation: CASSVRTGPFEQYF.